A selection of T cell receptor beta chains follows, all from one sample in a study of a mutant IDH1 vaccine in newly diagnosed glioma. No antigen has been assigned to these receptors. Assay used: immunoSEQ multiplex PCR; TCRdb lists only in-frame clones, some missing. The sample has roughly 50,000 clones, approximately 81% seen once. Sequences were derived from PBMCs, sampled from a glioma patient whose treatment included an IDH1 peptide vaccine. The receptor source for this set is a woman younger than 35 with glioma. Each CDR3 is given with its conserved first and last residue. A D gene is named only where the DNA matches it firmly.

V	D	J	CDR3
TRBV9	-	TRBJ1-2	CASSVPTDSAPNYGYTF
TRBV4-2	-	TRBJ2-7	CASSQESTGIYEQYF
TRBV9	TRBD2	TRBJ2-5	CASSVGASGVHQETQYF
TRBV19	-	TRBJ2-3	CASSATGLRTDTQYF
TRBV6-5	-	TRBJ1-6	CASSRRGGSSPLHF
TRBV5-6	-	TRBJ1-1	CASSLDGRGMNTEAFF
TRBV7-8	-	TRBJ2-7	CASSLVDGTPLYEQYF
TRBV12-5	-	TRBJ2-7	CASGLLAPPEQYF
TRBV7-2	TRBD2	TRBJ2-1	CASSLEGLAAYNEQFF
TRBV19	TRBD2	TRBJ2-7	CASSIPSGSDEQYF
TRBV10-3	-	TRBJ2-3	CAISEPRDKPGGTDTQYF
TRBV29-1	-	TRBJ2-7	CSVEAGYEQYF
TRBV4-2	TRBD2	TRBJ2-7	CASSQDDWTSGSEQYF
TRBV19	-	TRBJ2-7	CASSISGPEEQYF
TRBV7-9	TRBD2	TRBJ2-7	CASSAPGLAGGEQYF
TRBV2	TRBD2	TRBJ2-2	CASRDSGGANTGELFF
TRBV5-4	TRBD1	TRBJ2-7	CASSLAGQELYEQYF
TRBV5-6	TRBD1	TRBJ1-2	CASSPDRGLPLWRYTF
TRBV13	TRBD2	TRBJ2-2	CASTTGRGTGELFF
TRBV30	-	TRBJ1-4	CAWRRATNEKLFF